A selection of T cell receptor beta chains follows, all from one sample in a study of cytotoxic CD8 clonotypes in ibrutinib-treated CLL. This table comes from immunoSEQ multiplex PCR, and its TCRdb copy is limited to in-frame clones, with some not included. The data show approximately 9,000 clones, with roughly 70% seen just once and around 37% held by the top ten. The specimen comprised PBMCs, sampled before ibrutinib treatment. Source of these receptors: a human donor with chronic lymphocytic leukemia. Both conserved end residues are part of each CDR3. A D gene is named only where the DNA matches it firmly. Size values are once, few and many counts, or a class for expanded clones, and some rows have none.

cdr3_length	clone_size	d_call	v_call	j_call	cdr3_aa	cdr3_nt
15	-	-	TRBV28	TRBJ1-3	CASRGWGLSGNTIYF	TGTGCCAGCAGAGGTTGGGGACTTTCTGGAAACACCATATATTTT
16	-	-	TRBV6-1	TRBJ1-5	CASSATAPPSNQPQHF	TGTGCCAGCAGTGCGACAGCCCCCCCAAGCAATCAGCCCCAGCATTTT
14	-	TRBD1	TRBV9	TRBJ1-2	CASSVAQGGYGYTF	TGTGCCAGCAGCGTAGCTCAGGGGGGCTATGGCTACACCTTC
17	-	TRBD2	TRBV19	TRBJ2-1	CASSGTSGRNSYNEQFF	TGTGCCAGTAGTGGGACTAGCGGGAGGAACTCCTACAATGAGCAGTTCTTC
16	once	TRBD2	TRBV7-6	TRBJ2-3	CASSLGSSGRTDTQYF	TGTGCCAGCAGCTTAGGCTCTAGCGGGAGAACAGATACGCAGTATTTT
14	-	-	TRBV2	TRBJ2-7	CASSQRTSSYEQYF	TGTGCCAGCAGCCAGAGGACGAGCTCCTACGAGCAGTACTTC
16	once	-	TRBV19	TRBJ1-1	CASSIRKGLSNTEAFF	TGTGCCAGTAGTATCAGAAAGGGGTTATCGAACACTGAAGCTTTCTTT
16	-	TRBD2	TRBV2	TRBJ2-1	CASSDSGLASYNEQFF	TGTGCCAGCAGTGACTCGGGACTAGCCTCCTACAATGAGCAGTTCTTC
20	-	TRBD2	TRBV19	TRBJ2-7	CASSTISGTPAGEALYEQYF	TGTGCCAGTAGTACCATATCCGGGACTCCAGCGGGAGAGGCTCTATACGAGCAGTACTTC
15	-	-	TRBV9	TRBJ1-1	CASSGGGNSNTEAFF	TGTGCCAGCAGCGGGGGAGGGAACTCGAACACTGAAGCTTTCTTT
14	-	-	TRBV15	TRBJ1-4	CATSSRTTNEKLFF	TGTGCCACCAGCAGTAGGACAACTAATGAAAAACTGTTTTTT
14	-	-	TRBV6-4	TRBJ2-3	CASSESGSTDTQYF	TGTGCCAGCAGTGAAAGCGGGAGCACAGATACGCAGTATTTT
14	-	-	TRBV28	TRBJ2-3	CASSSPSSTDTQYF	TGTGCCAGCAGTTCGCCTTCTAGCACAGATACGCAGTATTTT
18	-	TRBD1	TRBV19	TRBJ1-5	CASSNPDRGYLRNQPQHF	TGTGCCAGTAGTAACCCGGACAGGGGGTATTTACGCAATCAGCCCCAGCATTTT
12	few	-	TRBV21-1	TRBJ1-1	CASKIHRAEAFF	TGTGCCAGCAAAATACATCGCGCTGAAGCTTTCTTT
13	once	TRBD2	TRBV5-4	TRBJ2-5	CASSSGLVGTQYF	TGTGCCAGCAGCTCAGGACTAGTGGGGACCCAGTACTTC
16	-	-	TRBV9	TRBJ1-3	CASSVETAYSGNTIYF	TGTGCCAGCAGCGTAGAGACAGCCTACTCTGGAAACACCATATATTTT
15	-	-	TRBV5-1	TRBJ1-2	CASLGPVRKTYGYTF	TGCGCCAGCTTGGGCCCGGTTCGAAAGACCTATGGCTACACCTTC
15	-	TRBD1	TRBV28	TRBJ2-3	CASSPPGQPGGTQYF	TGTGCCAGCAGTCCCCCGGGACAACCAGGGGGTACGCAGTATTTT
14	-	-	TRBV5-1	TRBJ2-7	CASSFDSASYEQYF	TGCGCCAGCAGCTTTGACAGCGCTTCCTACGAGCAGTACTTC
14	-	-	TRBV28	TRBJ1-5	CASSFPGTIQPQHF	TGTGCCAGCAGTTTCCCCGGGACAATACAGCCCCAGCATTTT
16	-	-	TRBV29-1	TRBJ2-1	CSALSNRRFSYNEQFF	TGCAGCGCCCTATCCAATCGAAGGTTCTCCTACAATGAGCAGTTCTTC
11	few	-	TRBV20-1	TRBJ2-3	CSARGPNTQYF	TGCAGTGCAAGGGGACCAAATACGCAGTATTTT
13	-	-	TRBV7-6	TRBJ1-1	CASSLTGNTEAFF	TGTGCCAGCAGCTTAACGGGGAACACTGAAGCTTTCTTT
14	medium-sized	TRBD1	TRBV6-1	TRBJ1-6	CASSSDRPTSPLHF	TGTGCCAGCAGTTCGGACAGGCCGACTTCACCCCTCCACTTT
12	once	-	TRBV18	TRBJ2-7	CASSSGSDEQYF	TGTGCCAGCTCATCTGGATCGGACGAGCAGTACTTC
11	-	-	TRBV5-1	TRBJ2-5	CASSLSETQYF	TGCGCCAGCAGCTTGTCTGAGACCCAGTACTTC
17	-	-	TRBV18	TRBJ1-3	CASSPGGPWSSGNTIYF	TGTGCCAGCTCACCGGGAGGGCCGTGGAGCTCTGGAAACACCATATATTTT
15	-	TRBD2	TRBV7-3	TRBJ2-3	CASSQAGGPTDTQYF	TGTGCCAGCAGCCAAGCGGGAGGACCGACAGATACGCAGTATTTT
18	-	TRBD2	TRBV18	TRBJ2-7	CASSPLPSGNLFDYEQYF	TGTGCCAGCTCACCACTGCCTAGCGGGAACTTATTTGACTACGAGCAGTACTTC
13	-	-	TRBV14	TRBJ1-2	CASSPQQGSGYTF	TGTGCCAGCAGCCCCCAACAGGGAAGTGGCTACACCTTC
17	-	-	TRBV5-4	TRBJ2-1	CASSLIFRQGSYNEQFF	TGTGCCAGCAGCTTAATTTTTCGGCAGGGGAGCTACAATGAGCAGTTCTTC
17	-	TRBD2	TRBV6-1	TRBJ2-1	CASSEAISGGSYNEQFF	TGTGCCAGCAGTGAAGCGATTTCGGGGGGCTCCTACAATGAGCAGTTCTTC
15	-	-	TRBV9	TRBJ2-7	CASSPPGGGSYEQYF	TGTGCCAGCAGCCCCCCGGGGGGCGGGAGTTACGAGCAGTACTTC
16	-	TRBD2	TRBV2	TRBJ2-5	CASSGGLAGGGETQYF	TGTGCCAGCAGCGGGGGACTAGCGGGAGGAGGAGAGACCCAGTACTTC
14	once	-	TRBV11-1	TRBJ1-2	CASSINRDQEGYTF	TGTGCCAGCAGCATAAACCGGGACCAGGAGGGCTACACCTTC
13	-	-	TRBV7-8	TRBJ2-7	CASSFRRDYEQYF	TGTGCCAGCAGCTTCAGGCGGGACTACGAGCAGTACTTC
17	-	TRBD2	TRBV7-2	TRBJ2-4	CARETSGRAGAKNIQYF	TGTGCCAGGGAGACTAGCGGGAGGGCGGGGGCCAAAAACATTCAGTACTTC
18	-	TRBD1	TRBV5-8	TRBJ1-4	CASSSGTGPSLIREKLFF	TGTGCCAGCAGCTCCGGGACAGGGCCAAGTCTAATTCGGGAAAAACTGTTTTTT
11	-	-	TRBV7-9	TRBJ1-1	CASSFYTEAFF	TGTGCCAGCAGCTTTTACACTGAAGCTTTCTTT
16	few	-	TRBV30	TRBJ1-6	CAWSPFGSSNNSPLHF	TGTGCCTGGAGCCCGTTTGGGAGTTCTAATAATTCACCCCTCCACTTT
12	-	TRBD1	TRBV10-3	TRBJ2-7	CATMTGRHEQYF	TGTGCCACGATGACAGGGAGACACGAGCAGTACTTC
14	-	-	TRBV12-2	TRBJ2-1	CASTDRGSYNEQFF	TGTGCCAGCACCGACAGGGGCTCCTACAATGAGCAGTTCTTC
13	few	-	TRBV18	TRBJ1-4	CASSPPELRKLFF	TGTGCCAGCTCACCCCCTGAATTGAGAAAACTGTTTTTT
16	-	TRBD1	TRBV11-2	TRBJ2-7	CASSLIVGTGGYEQYF	TGTGCCAGCAGCTTAATAGTAGGGACAGGAGGCTACGAGCAGTACTTC
17	-	-	TRBV19	TRBJ2-2	CASSPPRGRVDTGELFF	TGTGCCAGTAGTCCTCCCCGCGGCAGGGTGGACACCGGGGAGCTGTTTTTT
12	-	-	TRBV7-6	TRBJ1-1	CASSNQNTEAFF	TGTGCCAGCAGCAATCAGAACACTGAAGCTTTCTTT
14	-	-	TRBV7-2	TRBJ2-2	CASSLTGDTGELFF	TGTGCCAGCAGCTTAACAGGAGACACCGGGGAGCTGTTTTTT
16	-	-	TRBV7-2	TRBJ2-7	CASSFGEDTGSYEQYF	TGTGCCAGCAGCTTCGGGGAGGACACCGGTTCCTACGAGCAGTACTTC
16	few	-	TRBV9	TRBJ2-5	CASSVGGMLGKETQYF	TGTGCCAGCAGCGTAGGGGGGATGTTGGGTAAAGAGACCCAGTACTTC
14	-	TRBD1	TRBV6-4	TRBJ2-3	CASSGGQGADTQYF	TGTGCCAGCAGTGGGGGACAGGGGGCAGATACGCAGTATTTT